This TCR beta chain is from a study of cytomegalovirus exposure and HLA in healthy donors. The CDR3 has 17 amino acids. The V and J ends lost 3 bases and 0 bases respectively, with 13 bases between them. CDR1 is SGHNT and CDR2 is YYREEE in the germline V gene (reference sequence). The study, taken as a whole, reports: Exclusion applied to some V segments, including TRBV6-2 and TRBV6-3, as they were indistinguishable. TCR beta V- and J-gene trimming was later associated with a missense DCLRE1C variant.

In regard to this clone: Antigen specificity is unknown.

13 Jbeta primers and 60 Vbeta primers were used for the PCR. Profiling relied on immunoSEQ multiplex PCR, and the TCRdb table lists in-frame clones only, not all of them. This table holds fewer than 200,000 clones, approximately 80% found once. Material: PBMCs. The chain joins TRBV5-4 to TRBJ2-6, with D perhaps TRBD2 (5 bases). This receptor was taken from a woman aged 18-29 years in good health and CMV-seronegative. Written as DNA, the CDR3 is TGTGCCAGCAGCTATATGGACGGGGACTCTGGGGCCAACGTCCTGACTTTC. Its protein product is CASSYMDGDSGANVLTF. The complete variable domain, with remaining parts taken from reference TRBV5-4 and TRBJ2-6, reads ETGVTQSPTHLIKTRGQQVTLRCSSQSGHNTVSWYQQALGQGPQFIFQYYREEENGRGNFPPRFSGLQFPNYSSELNVNALELDDSALYLCASSYMDGDSGANVLTFGAGSRLTVL.